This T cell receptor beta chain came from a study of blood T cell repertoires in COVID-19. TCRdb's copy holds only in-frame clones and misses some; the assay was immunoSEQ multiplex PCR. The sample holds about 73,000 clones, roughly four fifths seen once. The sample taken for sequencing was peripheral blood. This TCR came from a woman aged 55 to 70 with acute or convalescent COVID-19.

CDR3 DNA sequence: TGTGCCAGCAGGCAGGGGCGAAACTATGGCTACACCTTC. It translates to CASRQGRNYGYTF. This rearrangement joins TRBV25-1 to TRBJ1-2, with D tentatively TRBD1 (6 bases). This CDR3 is 13 amino acids long. Germline V gene sequence: CDR1 MGHDK, CDR2 SYGVNS. Trimming stripped 6 bases from V and 2 bases from J, with 10 bases between.